This is a list of T cell receptor beta chains from one sample in a study of blood T cells in healthy people across ages. TCRdb re-derived calls from the 5' RACE reads in MiXCR, one entry per CDR3 protein. The data hold about 1.7 million distinct CDR3 sequences, with 28% observed a single time. Sequencing was carried out using blood. The source is a woman between 25 and 40 years old in good health. CDR3s include the opening cysteine and the closing phenylalanine or tryptophan. The D gene is left open where the match is weak. Clone size is stated in some rows and not others, as once, few, many or a class when expanded.

clone size	V gene	J gene	D gene	CDR3 protein	CDR3 DNA
once	TRBV5-1	TRBJ2-1	TRBD2	CASQAWTSGRGEQFF	TGCGCCAGCCAAGCATGGACTAGCGGGCGGGGTGAGCAGTTCTTC
many	TRBV5-1	TRBJ2-1	TRBD2	CASSEGLDEQFF	TGCGCCAGCAGCGAGGGACTAGACGAGCAGTTCTTC
NA	TRBV20-1	TRBJ2-5	NA	CSAQRSAGALRAQYF	TGCAGTGCTCAAAGATCGGCGGGGGCCTTGCGGGCCCAGTACTTC
few	TRBV20-1	TRBJ2-1	NA	CSAGRTVENEQFF	TGCAGTGCTGGGCGAACAGTGGAGAATGAGCAGTTCTTC
NA	TRBV3-1	TRBJ2-1	TRBD2	CASSQESSGSEQFF	TGTGCCAGCAGCCAAGAGTCTAGCGGGAGCGAGCAGTTCTTC
few	TRBV29-1	TRBJ1-2	NA	CSVGSEFQARGYTF	TGCAGCGTTGGGAGCGAGTTCCAAGCGAGGGGCTACACCTTC
NA	TRBV9	TRBJ1-4	NA	CASSPDGGTNEKLFF	TGTGCCAGCAGCCCAGATGGAGGAACTAATGAAAAACTGTTTTTT
many	TRBV12-3/TRBV12-4	TRBJ2-1	TRBD1	CASSPGTGDPEQFF	TGTGCCAGCAGCCCCGGGACAGGGGATCCTGAGCAGTTCTTC
few	TRBV5-6	TRBJ2-3	NA	CASRLIRGATDTQYF	TGTGCCAGCAGGCTTATTCGGGGGGCCACAGATACGCAGTATTTT
NA	TRBV7-9	TRBJ1-1	NA	CAGSLPGLNTEAFF	TGTGCCGGCAGCTTGCCGGGCTTGAACACTGAAGCTTTCTTT
few	TRBV29-1	TRBJ2-3	NA	CSVATGGDTQYF	TGCAGCGTTGCTACAGGAGGAGATACGCAGTATTTT